The 15 T cell receptor beta chains given below trace back to one sample, sequenced in a study of human T cells and chemical hapten exposure. TCRdb processed the RACE reads anew with MiXCR; each CDR3 protein has one entry. The sample lists fewer than 400,000 distinct CDR3 sequences, under 8% occurring once. Documented time point: patch test 1, 2 weeks after DPC sensitization. Stated treatment: therapeutic diphenylcyclopropenone sensitization with weekly scalp DPC. The sample consisted of whole blood, taken in connection with sensitization to the hapten diphenylcyclopropenone (DPC). These TCRs come from a woman aged 18-29 years with alopecia areata. Some clones in this sample may be carry-over from other donors' samples.

The chain links TRBV2 to TRBJ2-7, with 9 bases aligning to TRBD1. The germline gives CDR1 SNHLY, CDR2 FYNNEI. V was pared by 6 bases and J by 9 bases, with 6 bases of the junction left unmatched. The CDR3 consists of 12 residues. CDR3: CASSRTGAGQYF. Here the CDR3 DNA reads TGTGCCAGCAGCAGGACAGGGGCCGGGCAGTACTTC.

The rearrangement links TRBV2 to TRBJ2-3; the D is unclear. The CDR3 runs to 14 residues. Germline CDR1 and CDR2: SNHLY and FYNNEI. V lost 7 bases and J lost 2, with 13 bases in between. The CDR3 coding sequence is TGTGCCAGCAACCACCGGCAGGCCACAGATACGCAGTATTTT. This translates into CASNHRQATDTQYF.

This clonotype was found many times. This rearrangement joins TRBV10-3 to TRBJ2-1, with D possibly called TRBD1 or TRBD2 (6 bases each). Germline CDR1 is ENHRY and CDR2 is SYGVKD. V was trimmed by 4 bases and J by 0 bases, leaving 13 bases between them. The CDR3 runs to 16 residues. CDR3 sequence: CAISAGGLSSYNEQFF. CDR3 bases: TGTGCCATCAGTGCCGGGGGCCTGAGCTCCTACAATGAGCAGTTCTTC.

This clonotype was detected a few times. The V and J genes are TRBV6-2 or TRBV6-3 and TRBJ2-3; D remains ambiguous. V lost 2 bases and J lost 6, with 9 bases in between. CDR3 length: 13 residues. Germline CDR1 is MNHEY and CDR2 is SVGEGT. The CDR3 sequence: CASSYPSGDTQYF. The DNA for the CDR3 is TGTGCCAGCAGTTACCCATCCGGGGATACGCAGTATTTT.

The chain uses TRBV18 and TRBJ2-5, with D perhaps assigned TRBD1 or TRBD2 (6 bases each). CDR1 KGHSH and CDR2 LQKENI come from the germline V gene. This CDR3 region has 15 residues. Trimming stripped 3 bases from V and 1 base from J, with 12 bases between. The chain's CDR3 is CASSPFRGPQETQYF. The CDR3 DNA reads as TGTGCCAGCTCACCCTTCCGGGGGCCCCAAGAGACCCAGTACTTC.

The chain couples TRBV12-3 or TRBV12-4 to TRBJ1-6, with D hard to call. V was clipped by 3 bases and J by 8 bases, with 2 bases between them. This CDR3 region has 11 residues. The CDR3, as DNA: TGTGCCAGCAGTTTCCATTCACCCCTCCACTTT. Protein product: CASSFHSPLHF.

The chain couples TRBV3-1 to TRBJ2-3; D remains ambiguous. The CDR3 is 16 residues long. The V gene lost 4 bases and the J gene lost 2 bases, with 16 bases spanning the gap. The germline V gene encodes CDR1 LGHDT and CDR2 YNNKEL (reference sequence). The CDR3 sequence is CASSRRPDPNTDTQYF. The CDR3 region has the DNA TGTGCCAGCAGCCGCCGCCCTGACCCAAACACAGATACGCAGTATTTT.

This clonotype came up many times. V and J are TRBV4-1 and TRBJ2-1; TRBD2 matches at 10 bases. CDR1 is MGHRA, CDR2 YSYEKL, per germline. The CDR3 has 15 amino acids. Trimming at V came to 3 bases and at J to 9 bases, leaving 8 bases not matched to a gene. CDR3 DNA: TGCGCCAGCAGCCAGTCCGAGCGGGGGGGTGGTGAGCAGTTCTTC. Amino acid sequence: CASSQSERGGGEQFF.

This clonotype was found a few times. The chain links TRBV20-1 to TRBJ2-7; D may be TRBD1 or TRBD2 (5 bases each). V dropped 7 bases and J dropped 2 bases, with 15 bases sitting between them. There are 13 residues in the CDR3. The germline V gene has CDR1 DFQATT and CDR2 SNEGSKA (reference sequence). CDR3 sequence (DNA): TGCAGTGTTCCGGGACGCAGTCCCTACGAGCAGTACTTC. Translating gives CSVPGRSPYEQYF.

This sequence joins TRBV20-1 and TRBJ1-5; D not resolved. V was shortened by 1 base and J by 0 bases, with 10 bases between the two germline ends. CDR3 size: 15 residues. Looked up from germline, CDR1 is DFQATT and CDR2 is SNEGSKA (reference sequence). CDR3 sequence reads: CSARVRDYSNQPQHF. In DNA, the CDR3 is TGCAGTGCTAGAGTAAGAGATTATAGCAATCAGCCCCAGCATTTT.

The sample holds a few counts of this clonotype. The chain couples TRBV12-3 or TRBV12-4 to TRBJ2-2; 8 bases agree with TRBD2. J lost 1 base, V lost 0 bases, and 1 base had no gene match. CDR3 size: 16 residues. The CDR3: CASSLALAGNTGELFF. CDR3 coding DNA: TGTGCCAGCAGTTTAGCGCTAGCGGGGAACACCGGGGAGCTGTTTTTT.

The table lists this clonotype with many counts. The rearrangement joins TRBV5-6 to TRBJ1-2; 9 bases line up with TRBD1. This CDR3 is built from 14 residues. Looked up from germline, CDR1 is SGHDT and CDR2 is YYEEEE. Unmatched junction bases numbered 6, after V lost 5 bases and J lost 4 bases. CDR3 loop: CASSSGTGTYGYTF. CDR3 in DNA: TGTGCCAGCAGTTCCGGGACAGGGACCTATGGCTACACCTTC.

The CDR3 loop is CSVEGLAGGSTDTQYF. CDR3 sequence (DNA): TGCAGCGTTGAAGGGCTAGCGGGGGGGAGCACAGATACGCAGTATTTT. The chain joins TRBV29-1 to TRBJ2-3, with 12 bases matching TRBD2. Germline V gives CDR1 SQVTM, CDR2 ANQGSEA. J was trimmed by 0 bases and V by 1 base; bases with no gene match: 2. The CDR3 is 16 amino acids.

This clonotype was detected only a few times. The rearrangement links TRBV10-3 to TRBJ2-7; either TRBD1 or TRBD2 may fit D (5 bases each). This CDR3 spans 14 amino acids. V lost 3 bases and J 2 bases, leaving 11 bases between the germline ends. Germline V gene lookup returns CDR1 ENHRY and CDR2 SYGVKD. The CDR3 region has the DNA TGTGCCATCAGTGATCCCGGGACCACCTACGAGCAGTACTTC. This encodes CAISDPGTTYEQYF.

This clonotype occurred a few times. This chain uses TRBV3-1 with TRBJ1-1; D not resolved. Trimming shortened V by 5 bases and J by 0 bases, and 13 bases separated the two germline ends. The germline V gene has CDR1 LGHDT and CDR2 YNNKEL (reference sequence). The CDR3 length is 15 residues. In DNA, the CDR3 is TGTGCCAGCAGCTCAAACGTGTGGATGAACACTGAAGCTTTCTTT. Encoded protein: CASSSNVWMNTEAFF. Filled out from reference TRBV3-1 and TRBJ1-1, the complete variable domain reads DTAVSQTPKYLVTQMGNDKSIKCEQNLGHDTMYWYKQDSKKFLKIMFSYNNKELIINETVPNRFSPKSPDKAHLNLHINSLELGDSAVYFCASSSNVWMNTEAFFGQGTRLTVV.